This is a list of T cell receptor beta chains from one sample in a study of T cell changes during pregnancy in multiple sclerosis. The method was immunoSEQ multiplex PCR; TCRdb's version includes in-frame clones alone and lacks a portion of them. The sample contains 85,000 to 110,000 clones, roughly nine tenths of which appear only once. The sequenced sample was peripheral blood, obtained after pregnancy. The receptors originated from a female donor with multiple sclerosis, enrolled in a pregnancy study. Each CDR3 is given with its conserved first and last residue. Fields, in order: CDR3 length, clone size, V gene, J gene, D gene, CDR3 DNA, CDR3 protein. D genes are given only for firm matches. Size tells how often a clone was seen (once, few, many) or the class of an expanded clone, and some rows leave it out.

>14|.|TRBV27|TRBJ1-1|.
TGTGCCAGCAGTTTATCGGGGGGAGGGACTGAAGCTTTCTTT
CASSLSGGGTEAFF
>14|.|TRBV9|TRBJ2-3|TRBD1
TGTGCCAGCAGCGTAAGCAGGGGGCGGGATACGCAGTATTTT
CASSVSRGRDTQYF
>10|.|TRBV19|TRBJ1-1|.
TGTGCCAGCGGGACACTAGAAGCTTTCTTT
CASGTLEAFF
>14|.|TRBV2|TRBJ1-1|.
TGTGCCAGCACTGAACAGGGCGGTAACACTGAAGCTTTCTTT
CASTEQGGNTEAFF
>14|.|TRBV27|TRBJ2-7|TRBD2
TGTGCCAGCAGTCCGGGCGGGGGAACCTACGAGCAGTACTTC
CASSPGGGTYEQYF
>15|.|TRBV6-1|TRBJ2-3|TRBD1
TGTGCCAGCATGACCGACAGGGACGTCTGGGATACGCAGTATTTT
CASMTDRDVWDTQYF
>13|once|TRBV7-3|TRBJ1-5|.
TGTGCCAGCAGCTTAACTTCGGATCAGCCCCAGCATTTT
CASSLTSDQPQHF
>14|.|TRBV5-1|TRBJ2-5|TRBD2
TGCGCCAGCAGCAGGGCTAGCGGGGAAGAGACCCAGTACTTC
CASSRASGEETQYF
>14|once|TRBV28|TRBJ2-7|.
TGTGCCAGCAGTCCCGGGACTGGAGCCTACGAGCAGTACTTC
CASSPGTGAYEQYF
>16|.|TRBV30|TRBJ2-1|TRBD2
TGTGCCTGGAGTATAGGGACTAGAGAGGATATGACCAAGCAGTTCTTC
CAWSIGTREDMTKQFF
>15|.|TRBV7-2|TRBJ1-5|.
TGTGCCAGCAGCTTAGGTCCAGGGGTCAATCAGCCCCAGCATTTT
CASSLGPGVNQPQHF
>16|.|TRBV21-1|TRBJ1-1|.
TGTGCCAGCAGCAAAGGCTGTCGAGGTTGTAGCACTGAAGCTTTCTTT
CASSKGCRGCSTEAFF
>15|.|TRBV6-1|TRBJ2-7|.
TGTGCCAGCAGTGAAGCCCCGACAGACTCCTACGAGCAGTACTTC
CASSEAPTDSYEQYF
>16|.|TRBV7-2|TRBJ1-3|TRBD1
TGTGCCAGCAGCATCCAGTACAGGGGCTCTGGAAACACCATATATTTT
CASSIQYRGSGNTIYF
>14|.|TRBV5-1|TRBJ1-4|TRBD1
TGCGCCAGCAGGGAGACAGGGGGTAATGAAAAACTGTTTTTT
CASRETGGNEKLFF
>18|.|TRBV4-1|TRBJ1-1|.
TGCGCCAGCAGCCAAGTTGGGAGGGGTAGGCCAGACGACACTGAAGCTTTCTTT
CASSQVGRGRPDDTEAFF
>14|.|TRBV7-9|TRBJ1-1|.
TGTGCCAGCAGAGCAGGGGTAGGACTGACTGAAGCTTTCTTT
CASRAGVGLTEAFF
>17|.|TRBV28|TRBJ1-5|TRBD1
TGTGCCAGCAGTTTATGGACAGGGGACCCCTCCGGGCAGCCCCAGCATTTT
CASSLWTGDPSGQPQHF
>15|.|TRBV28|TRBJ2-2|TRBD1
TGTGCCAGCAGTTTAGGGACAGGCCGAACCGGGGAGCTGTTTTTT
CASSLGTGRTGELFF
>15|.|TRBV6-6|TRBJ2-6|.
TGTGCCAGCCTGCCGCGGGGTACTGGGGCCAACGTCCTGACTTTC
CASLPRGTGANVLTF
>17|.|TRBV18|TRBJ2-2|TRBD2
TGTGCCAGCTCAGCTCCCGGACTAGCGGGAGGGAACGGGGAGCTGTTTTTT
CASSAPGLAGGNGELFF
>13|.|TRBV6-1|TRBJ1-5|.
TGTGCCAGCAGTGAATTGAGGAATCAGCCCCAGCATTTT
CASSELRNQPQHF